These 13 T cell receptor beta chains were all obtained from the same sample, sequenced in a study of cytomegalovirus exposure and HLA in healthy donors. The study ran its PCR with 60 Vbeta and 13 Jbeta primers. Here immunoSEQ multiplex PCR was the method, and the copy in TCRdb shows in-frame clones only, minus some. Counted here are 50,000 to 70,000 clones, approximately 71% occurring once; the ten biggest clones make up approximately 30%. The sample was PBMCs. The receptors were gathered from a man aged 35 to 55 in good health and CMV-seropositive.

The V gene is TRBV5-1, the J gene TRBJ2-7, with D hard to call. This CDR3 is 14 amino acids long. Looked up from germline, CDR1 is SGHRS and CDR2 is YFSETQ. V lost 2 bases and J 0 bases, leaving 9 bases between the germline ends. The CDR3 DNA reads as TGCGCCAGCAGCTTTCAAGCTTCCTCCTACGAGCAGTACTTC. Its translation: CASSFQASSYEQYF.

The V gene is TRBV27, the J gene TRBJ1-1, with a possible D match to TRBD1 (6 bases). Between the trimmed V and J ends, which lost 3 bases and 4 bases, there was a span of 9 bases. This CDR3 comprises 13 residues. Germline-derived CDR1 and CDR2 are MNHEY and SMNVEV (reference sequence). CDR3 sequence (DNA): TGTGCCAGCAGTTTCGGGGGGCCCACTGAAGCTTTCTTT. Translating gives CASSFGGPTEAFF.

This clone occurred a few times. The chain couples TRBV6-1 to TRBJ2-6, with D possibly being TRBD2 (5 bases). This CDR3 comprises 17 residues. V lost 1 base, J lost 1 base, and 11 bases lay in between. The germline gives CDR1 MNHNS, CDR2 SASEGT. In nucleotides, the CDR3 is TGTGCCAGCAGTGAAGGTGAGGGATGGTCTGGGGCCAACGTCCTGACTTTC. Translated, it gives CASSEGEGWSGANVLTF.

V is TRBV28 and J is TRBJ2-7; TRBD1 is a possible D gene (5 bases). CDR3 length: 15 amino acids. Germline V gene data show CDR1 as MDHEN and CDR2 as SYDVKM. Trimming took off 5 bases at V and 0 bases at J, with 14 bases between the two ends. The CDR3 DNA reads TGTGCCAGCAGTCGAACAGGCGATCGCTCCTACGAGCAGTACTTC. It specifies CASSRTGDRSYEQYF.

The V and J genes are TRBV6-6 and TRBJ2-7; the D is unclear. Trimming cost V 0 bases and J 3 bases, with 12 bases left between them. The germline V gene encodes CDR1 MNHNY and CDR2 SVGAGI (reference sequence). There are 15 residues in the CDR3. For the CDR3, the DNA is TGTGCCAGCAGTTACTCGATAAGAGGCAGCTACGAGCAGTACTTC. Amino acids: CASSYSIRGSYEQYF.

The J gene is TRBJ2-7, the V gene TRBV7-8; D might be TRBD1 (7 bases). From germline, CDR1 is SGHVS and CDR2 FQNEAQ. This CDR3 region has 14 residues. V was cut by 5 bases and J by 9 bases, with 20 bases left in between. The CDR3 DNA sequence: TGTGCCAGCAGCCCAGGAACAGGGGACTTAGGGCAGTACTTC. Amino acid sequence: CASSPGTGDLGQYF. Full variable domain (rest looked up from reference TRBV7-8 and TRBJ2-7): GAGVSQSPRYKVAKRGQDVALRCDPISGHVSLFWYQQALGQGPEFLTYFQNEAQLDKSGLPSDRFFAERPEGSVSTLKIQRTQQEDSAVYLCASSPGTGDLGQYFGPGTRLTVT.

Here the CDR3 reads CASSVVAGGTDTQYF. The CDR3 DNA sequence: TGTGCCAGCAGCGTCGTTGCGGGGGGGACAGATACGCAGTATTTT. The genes are TRBV7-3 and TRBJ2-3, with 9 bases lining up with TRBD2. CDR1 SGHTA and CDR2 FQGTGA come from the germline V gene. The CDR3 has 15 amino acids. The V gene end was trimmed by 5 bases and the J gene end by 3 bases; junction bases not matched to a gene: 6.

J is TRBJ1-1 and V is TRBV7-9, with 7 bases lining up with TRBD1. The germline CDR1 and CDR2 sequences are SEHNR and FQNEAQ (reference sequence). With V trimmed by 2 bases and J by 5 bases, 2 bases remained unmatched. The CDR3 is 13 residues long. The CDR3 DNA is TGTGCCAGCAGCTTACCAGGGGGGACTGAAGCTTTCTTT. It encodes CASSLPGGTEAFF. Drawing the rest from reference TRBV7-9 and TRBJ1-1, the complete variable domain is DTGVSQNPRHKITKRGQNVTFRCDPISEHNRLYWYRQTLGQGPEFLTYFQNEAQLEKSRLLSDRFSAERPKGSFSTLEIQRTEQGDSAMYLCASSLPGGTEAFFGQGTRLTVV.

There are a few counts of this clone. V gene TRBV13 combines with J gene TRBJ2-7, with D tentatively TRBD2 (5 bases). The CDR3 covers 14 residues. Trimming took off 6 bases at V and 7 bases at J, with 19 bases between the two ends. The germline V gene has CDR1 PRHDT and CDR2 FYEKMQ (reference sequence). CDR3 coding DNA: TGTGCCAGCAGTCGAGGACTCTCTAGAGGAGAGCAGTACTTC. Translation: CASSRGLSRGEQYF. Variable domain in full (rest from reference TRBV13 and TRBJ2-7): AAGVIQSPRHLIKEKRETATLKCYPIPRHDTVYWYQQGPGQDPQFLISFYEKMQSDKGSIPDRFSAQQFSDYHSELNMSSLELGDSALYFCASSRGLSRGEQYFGPGTRLTVT.

The chain recombines TRBV10-1 with TRBJ2-7, with D maybe TRBD2 (6 bases). Germline CDR1 reads WNHNN; CDR2 reads SYGVQD (reference sequence). The germline V and J ends were trimmed by 4 bases and 6 bases, with 10 bases remaining between them. The CDR3 contains 12 residues. The CDR3 region is CASSGGLGEQYF. The DNA of the CDR3 is TGCGCCAGCAGTGGGGGACTGGGCGAGCAGTACTTC.

This sequence joins TRBV7-9 and TRBJ2-1; no clear D. The germline V gene has CDR1 SEHNR and CDR2 FQNEAQ (reference sequence). Trimming stripped 0 bases from V and 7 bases from J, with 7 bases between. The CDR3 is made up of 13 amino acids. For the CDR3, the DNA is TGTGCCAGCAGCTTAGCAGTTCGGAATGAGCAGTTCTTC. It is translated as CASSLAVRNEQFF.

This clone came up a few times. The chain couples TRBV6-5 to TRBJ2-1, with 11 bases fitting TRBD2. CDR3 size: 13 residues. Trimming removed 5 bases from V and 9 bases from J; junction bases left unmatched: 3. Germline lookup yields CDR1 MNHEY and CDR2 SVGAGI. The CDR3 bases are TGTGCCAGCAGTGGACTAGCGGGTTTTGAGCAGTTCTTC. Amino acid sequence: CASSGLAGFEQFF.

The rearrangement joins TRBV9 to TRBJ2-3, with 11 bases aligning to TRBD2. V lost 4 bases, J lost 3 bases, and 7 bases stayed unmatched. Per germline, CDR1 SGDLS and CDR2 YYNGEE. The CDR3 sequence is 16 residues long. The CDR3, as DNA: TGTGCCAGCAGCCCGCGACTAGCGGGGACGACAGATACGCAGTATTTT. Amino acids: CASSPRLAGTTDTQYF. Drawing the rest from reference TRBV9 and TRBJ2-3, the complete variable domain is DSGVTQTPKHLITATGQRVTLRCSPRSGDLSVYWYQQSLDQGLQFLIQYYNGEERAKGNILERFSAQQFPDLHSELNLSSLELGDSALYFCASSPRLAGTTDTQYFGPGTRLTVL.